Listed here are 18 T cell receptor beta chains from one sample, sequenced in a study of OX40 agonist ivuxolimab in advanced cancers. Profiling relied on immunoSEQ multiplex PCR, and the TCRdb table lists in-frame clones only, not all of them. The table has roughly 50,000 clones, around 84% seen once. The sample was CD4+ or CD8+ T cells sorted from blood, taken in a trial of the OX40 agonist ivuxolimab. Every receptor here comes from an adult with an advanced solid tumor such as melanoma, head and neck, liver or kidney cancer.

The V gene is TRBV18, the J gene TRBJ2-7; 7 bases are shared with TRBD1. CDR3 length: 13 amino acids. V trimming: 3 bases; J trimming: 6 bases; junction bases outside the gene matches: 5. Per germline, CDR1 KGHSH and CDR2 LQKENI. The CDR3 DNA reads as TGTGCCAGCTCACCTGACAGGGATGTCGAGCAGTACTTC. This sequence encodes CASSPDRDVEQYF. Using reference TRBV18 and TRBJ2-7 for the parts outside the CDR3, the full variable domain is NAGVMQNPRHLVRRRGQEARLRCSPMKGHSHVYWYRQLPEEGLKFMVYLQKENIIDESGMPKERFSAEFPKEGPSILRIQQVVRGDSAAYFCASSPDRDVEQYFGPGTRLTVT.

This clone was picked up one time. J is TRBJ2-7 and V is TRBV5-1, with 8 nucleotides matching TRBD1. This CDR3 spans 17 amino acids. Per the germline V gene, CDR1 is SGHRS and CDR2 is YFSETQ. V trimming: 0 bases; J trimming: 2 bases; junction bases outside the gene matches: 10. DNA for the CDR3: TGCGCCAGCAGCTTGGTTTGGGAGAGACAGGGGACCTACGAGCAGTACTTC. Translated: CASSLVWERQGTYEQYF. The full variable domain, its missing parts supplied by reference TRBV5-1 and TRBJ2-7, is KAGVTQTPRYLIKTRGQQVTLSCSPISGHRSVSWYQQTPGQGLQFLFEYFSETQRNKGNFPGRFSGRQFSNSRSEMNVSTLELGDSALYLCASSLVWERQGTYEQYFGPGTRLTVT.

This clone was observed a handful of times. The chain uses TRBV4-1 and TRBJ1-5; no reliable D call. Per the germline V gene, CDR1 is MGHRA and CDR2 is YSYEKL. Trimming removed 4 bases from V and 0 bases from J, with 10 bases in between. This CDR3 comprises 15 residues. The CDR3 sequence is CASSPYEDSNQPQHF. The DNA for the CDR3 is TGCGCCAGCAGCCCTTACGAGGATAGCAATCAGCCCCAGCATTTT.

The V gene is TRBV5-6, the J gene TRBJ2-7; TRBD2 aligns across 9 bases. This CDR3 contains 14 residues. With 6 bases clipped from V and 5 bases from J, the junction kept 9 bases outside the gene matches. In germline, CDR1 is SGHDT, CDR2 YYEEEE. The CDR3 DNA reads as TGTGCCAGCAAGCGAGGACTAGCGTCGGACGAGCAGTACTTC. This encodes CASKRGLASDEQYF. Supplemented by reference TRBV5-6 and TRBJ2-7, the full variable domain reads DAGVTQSPTHLIKTRGQQVTLRCSPKSGHDTVSWYQQALGQGPQFIFQYYEEEERQRGNFPDRFSGHQFPNYSSELNVNALLLGDSALYLCASKRGLASDEQYFGPGTRLTVT.

The chain couples TRBV6-4 to TRBJ2-2, with D maybe TRBD2 (6 bases). V was clipped by 5 bases and J by 5 bases, with 12 bases between them. The CDR3 is 14 amino acids. Germline CDR1 and CDR2: MRHNA and SNTAGT. Here the CDR3 reads CASSPGTSTGELFF. The CDR3 DNA sequence: TGTGCCAGCAGTCCCGGGACTTCAACCGGGGAGCTGTTTTTT.

The V and J genes are TRBV5-1 and TRBJ2-4; tentatively, D is TRBD1 (6 bases). Trimming took 4 bases from V and 12 from J, leaving 17 bases between them. The CDR3 has 13 residues. The germline V gene has CDR1 SGHRS and CDR2 YFSETQ. CDR3: CASSPGQGISQYF. Here the CDR3 DNA reads TGCGCCAGCAGCCCGGGGCAGGGGATCTCTCAGTACTTC.

The DNA of the CDR3 is TGCAGTGCTAGTCCGGGGTTCGAGCAGTACTTC. This translates into CSASPGFEQYF. J is TRBJ2-7 and V is TRBV20-1; a possible D gene is TRBD2 (5 bases). V was pared by 3 bases and J by 6 bases, with 9 bases between. There are 11 residues in the CDR3. CDR1 and CDR2 (germline): DFQATT, SNEGSKA (reference sequence).

The CDR3 loop is CSAGGGQGALYEQYF. The DNA for the CDR3 is TGCAGCGCCGGAGGGGGACAGGGGGCTTTGTACGAGCAGTACTTC. The chain employs TRBV29-1 and TRBJ2-7; 12 nucleotides align to TRBD1. Germline values: CDR1 SQVTM, CDR2 ANQGSEA. J was trimmed by 4 bases and V by 7 bases; bases with no gene match: 11. The CDR3 runs to 15 residues.

The V gene is TRBV30, the J gene TRBJ1-1; the D is unclear. From germline, CDR1 is GTSNPN and CDR2 SVGIG (reference sequence). V shed 4 bases and J shed 6 bases, with 21 bases lying between them. The CDR3 is 15 residues long. DNA of the CDR3: TGTGCCTGGACTGGACGGACTGCCGCATTATCTGAAGCTTTCTTT. Its translation is CAWTGRTAALSEAFF.

The J gene is TRBJ2-5, the V gene TRBV14, with TRBD1 matching 7 bases. Germline V gene lookup returns CDR1 SGHDN and CDR2 FVKESK. V shed 4 bases and J 7 bases; nucleotides not matched to a gene: 12. CDR3 length: 15 residues. CDR3 in amino acids: CASSPRGQVQGTQYF. In DNA, the CDR3 is TGTGCCAGCAGCCCGAGAGGACAGGTTCAGGGGACCCAGTACTTC.

This clone has only a few counts. V gene TRBV7-2 combines with J gene TRBJ1-1, with 9 bases lining up with TRBD1. The CDR3 length is 16 residues. The germline CDR1 and CDR2 sequences are SGHTA and FQGNSA. With V trimmed by 5 bases and J by 5 bases, 12 bases remained unmatched. CDR3 in amino acids: CASSVTPSTGGTEAFF. The DNA of the CDR3 is TGTGCCAGCAGCGTAACCCCCTCGACAGGGGGGACTGAAGCTTTCTTT.

V and J are TRBV5-8 and TRBJ2-4, with D perhaps TRBD1 (6 bases). The germline gives CDR1 SGHTS, CDR2 YDEGEE. Trimming removed 0 bases at V and 0 bases at J, with 13 bases between. This CDR3 contains 17 residues. Here the CDR3 reads CASSLELGAGAKNIQYF. DNA of the CDR3: TGTGCCAGCAGCTTGGAACTGGGGGCCGGAGCCAAAAACATTCAGTACTTC.

This clone was seen only a few times. The rearrangement joins TRBV29-1 to TRBJ1-1; no clear D gene. The CDR3 contains 13 residues. The germline CDR1 and CDR2 sequences are SQVTM and ANQGSEA. With 6 bases removed from V and 1 base from J, the gap between germline ends came to 12 bases. The CDR3 bases are TGCAGCGTGGCCGAGAACCGGAACACTGAAGCTTTCTTT. Amino acid sequence: CSVAENRNTEAFF.

A single count supports this clone. This chain connects TRBV5-1 to TRBJ2-3; perhaps TRBD2 as D (5 bases). Trimming cost V 1 base and J 6 bases, with 9 bases left between them. CDR1 and CDR2 from the germline V gene are SGHRS and YFSETQ. The CDR3 has 13 amino acids. DNA of the CDR3: TGCGCCAGCAGCTTGAGGGTAGCGGATACGCAGTATTTT. Translating it yields CASSLRVADTQYF.

The CDR3, as DNA: TGCGCCAGCAGCTTGGATGGGACAGGGTCCAAGGCGTTCTTC. Protein: CASSLDGTGSKAFF. The chain has TRBV5-1 and TRBJ2-1, with 9 bases matching TRBD1. The CDR3 length is 14 residues. The germline gives CDR1 SGHRS, CDR2 YFSETQ. The trim removed 0 bases at V and 15 bases at J, leaving 10 bases unmatched.

The J gene is TRBJ2-1, the V gene TRBV19; D is perhaps TRBD1 (6 bases). The V end was cut by 3 bases, the J end by 3 bases, with 15 bases between. Germline V gene sequence: CDR1 LNHDA, CDR2 SQIVND (reference sequence). This CDR3 region has 16 residues. In DNA form, the CDR3 reads TGTGCCAGTAGTATTCGAGAGACAGGTAACTACAATGAGCAGTTCTTC. Translation gives CASSIRETGNYNEQFF. The full variable domain, completed using reference TRBV19 and TRBJ2-1, is DGGITQSPKYLFRKEGQNVTLSCEQNLNHDAMYWYRQDPGQGLRLIYYSQIVNDFQKGDIAEGYSVSREKKESFPLTVTSAQKNPTAFYLCASSIRETGNYNEQFFGPGTRLTVL.

This clone was found once. The V gene is TRBV2, the J gene TRBJ1-5; TRBD1 might be the D (5 bases). CDR3 length: 16 residues. The germline V gene encodes CDR1 SNHLY and CDR2 FYNNEI. Trimming removed 0 bases from V and 6 bases from J, with 15 bases in between. The CDR3 region is CASSEAFLTASQPQHF. The CDR3 nucleotides are TGTGCCAGCAGTGAAGCGTTCTTGACAGCCAGTCAGCCCCAGCATTTT.

The V gene is TRBV7-9, the J gene TRBJ1-1; tentatively, D is TRBD1 (5 bases). This CDR3 region has 15 residues. CDR1 SEHNR and CDR2 FQNEAQ come from the germline V gene (reference sequence). Between the trimmed V and J ends, which lost 4 bases and 4 bases, there was a span of 16 bases. The CDR3 nucleotides read TGTGCCAGCAGCTCCCACCTCGGGGCCCTCACTGAAGCTTTCTTT. It yields the protein CASSSHLGALTEAFF.